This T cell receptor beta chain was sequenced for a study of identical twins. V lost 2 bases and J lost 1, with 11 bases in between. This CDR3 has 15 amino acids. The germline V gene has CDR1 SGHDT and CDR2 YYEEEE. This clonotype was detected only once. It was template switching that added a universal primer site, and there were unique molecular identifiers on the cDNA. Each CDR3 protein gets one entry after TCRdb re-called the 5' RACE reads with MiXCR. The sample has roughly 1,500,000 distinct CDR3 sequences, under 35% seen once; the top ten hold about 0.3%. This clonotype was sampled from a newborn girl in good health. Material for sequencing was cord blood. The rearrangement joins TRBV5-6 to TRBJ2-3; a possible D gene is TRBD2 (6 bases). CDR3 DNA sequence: TGTGCCAGCAGCTTTGACGGGAGTCGCACAGATACGCAGTATTTT. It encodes CASSFDGSRTDTQYF.